The TCR beta chain described here comes from a study of T cell changes during pregnancy in multiple sclerosis. This CDR3 is 17 amino acids long. CDR1 SGHRS and CDR2 YFSETQ come from the germline V gene. J gave up 5 bases and V 4 bases, and 11 bases lay outside the gene matches. Sequenced by immunoSEQ multiplex PCR; TCRdb stores in-frame clones only, minus some. The sample carries over 65,000 clones, roughly nine tenths recorded once. Sequenced material: peripheral blood, taken in the first trimester of pregnancy. The clonotype comes from a female donor with multiple sclerosis, enrolled in a pregnancy study. The chain carries TRBV5-1 and TRBJ2-5, with 13 bases aligning to TRBD2. CDR3 sequence (DNA): TGCGCCAGCAGCAACCCTAAGACTAGCGGGGGGTTGGAGACCCAGTACTTC. It translates to CASSNPKTSGGLETQYF.